This T cell receptor (beta chain) stems from a study of T cell responses to AZD1222 COVID-19 vaccine. Across the study: Pooling of second doses given at about 4 or about 12 weeks was done.

Profiled with immunoSEQ multiplex PCR; TCRdb holds only in-frame clones, not every one. Here the sample spans about 72,000 clones, over 75% being singletons. The sample here was peripheral blood, taken on day 0 of AZD1222 vaccination. The receptor comes from an adult in good health.

The CDR3 loop reads CASSLMGGNNSPLHF. DNA for the CDR3: TGTGCCAGCAGCTTAATGGGGGGCAATAATTCACCCCTCCACTTT. The V call is TRBV7-8, the J call TRBJ1-6; D may be TRBD1 (6 bases). The CDR3 runs 15 residues. Germline V gives CDR1 SGHVS, CDR2 FQNEAQ. V shed 2 bases and J shed 5 bases, with 10 bases lying between them.